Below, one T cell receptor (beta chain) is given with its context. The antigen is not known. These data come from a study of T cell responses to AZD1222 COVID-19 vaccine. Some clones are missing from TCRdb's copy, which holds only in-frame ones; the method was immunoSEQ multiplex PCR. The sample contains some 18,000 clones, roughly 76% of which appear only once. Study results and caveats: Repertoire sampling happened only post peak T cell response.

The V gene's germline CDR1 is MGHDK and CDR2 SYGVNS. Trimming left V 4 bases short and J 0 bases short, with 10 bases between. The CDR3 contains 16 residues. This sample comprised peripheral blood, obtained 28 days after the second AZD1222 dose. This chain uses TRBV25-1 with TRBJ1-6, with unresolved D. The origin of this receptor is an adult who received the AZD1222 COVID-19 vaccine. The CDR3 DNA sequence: TGTGCCAGCAGTGCGAGGGAGAGCTCCTATAATTCACCCCTCCACTTT. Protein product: CASSARESSYNSPLHF.